The following is a T cell receptor beta chain sequence with its context. Its antigen remains unidentified. The data were obtained in a study of vaccination effects on CD4 cells after COVID-19. Across the study: The post-vaccine samples were taken, at the median, 72 days after the second dose.

General study results and limits: Healthy vaccinees' vaccine-induced clones included only 1 of 255 cross-reacting with common cold coronaviruses.

Per germline, CDR1 LNHDA and CDR2 SQIVND (reference sequence). V lost 2 bases, J lost 5 bases, and 10 bases lay in between. The CDR3 length is 14 residues. Produced via immunoSEQ multiplex PCR; TCRdb's table is partial and in-frame only. The data show tens of thousands of clones, roughly 80% seen once. ViraFEST assay sequencing came after antigen-specific CD4+ T cells were expanded with viral peptide pools. Culture lasted about 11 days before CD4+ T cell isolation. The participants, recipients of two vaccine doses, got either BNT162b2 or mRNA-1273. Each well held 1.5 million to 2.5 million PBMC cultured with around 10 ug/ml peptides and 8.5 to 10 IU/ml IL-2. Days 3 and 7 were when half the medium was replaced with IL-2 medium.

Sequencing was performed on CD4+ T cells from PBMCs cultured with HCoV-OC43 spike peptides, taken after COVID-19 vaccination. This sample's subset: HCoV-OC43 spike overlapping peptide pool stimulation. This sequence originates from a human donor who received a COVID-19 vaccine. The rearrangement uses TRBV19 and TRBJ1-5; the D is unclear. The CDR3 region is CASSIQSGDQPQHF. In DNA form, the CDR3 reads TGTGCCAGTAGTATACAATCCGGGGATCAGCCCCAGCATTTT.